This record concerns one TCR beta chain sequence. The repertoire was sequenced with immunoSEQ multiplex PCR; TCRdb's copy has only in-frame clones and lacks some. In the table there are tens of thousands of clones, more than 85% of which are singletons. The data stem from a study of control samples from healthy donors and cancer patients. This CDR3 region has 14 residues. Germline CDR1 is SNHLY and CDR2 is FYNNEI. V was clipped by 4 bases and J by 9 bases, with 15 bases between them. Source material: PBMCs. The chain carries TRBV2 and TRBJ2-2, with D possibly TRBD1 on 5 matching bases. The TCR comes from a middle-aged woman with lung cancer. CDR3 sequence (DNA): TGTGCCAGCAGTGCGTCAGGGTTGAGGAGGGAGCTGTTTTTT. This gives the protein CASSASGLRRELFF.